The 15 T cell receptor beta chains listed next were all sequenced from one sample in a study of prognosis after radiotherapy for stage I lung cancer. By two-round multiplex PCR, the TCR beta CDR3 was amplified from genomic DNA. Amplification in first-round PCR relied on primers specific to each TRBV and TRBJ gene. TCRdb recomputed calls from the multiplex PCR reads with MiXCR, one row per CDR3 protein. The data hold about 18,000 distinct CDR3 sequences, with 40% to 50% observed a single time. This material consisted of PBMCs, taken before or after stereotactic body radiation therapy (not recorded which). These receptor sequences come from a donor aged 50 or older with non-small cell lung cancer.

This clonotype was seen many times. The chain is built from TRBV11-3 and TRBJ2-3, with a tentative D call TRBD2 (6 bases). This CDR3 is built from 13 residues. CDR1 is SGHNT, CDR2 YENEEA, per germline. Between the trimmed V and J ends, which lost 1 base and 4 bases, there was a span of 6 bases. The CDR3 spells CASSLGGADTQYF. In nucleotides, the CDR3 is TGTGCCAGCAGCTTAGGGGGGGCAGATACGCAGTATTTT.

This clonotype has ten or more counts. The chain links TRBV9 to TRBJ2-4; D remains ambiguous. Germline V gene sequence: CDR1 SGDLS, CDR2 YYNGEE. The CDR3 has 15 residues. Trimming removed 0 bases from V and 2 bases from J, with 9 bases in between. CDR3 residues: CASSVEPASKNIQYF. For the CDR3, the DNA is TGTGCCAGCAGCGTAGAGCCAGCGTCCAAAAACATTCAGTACTTC.

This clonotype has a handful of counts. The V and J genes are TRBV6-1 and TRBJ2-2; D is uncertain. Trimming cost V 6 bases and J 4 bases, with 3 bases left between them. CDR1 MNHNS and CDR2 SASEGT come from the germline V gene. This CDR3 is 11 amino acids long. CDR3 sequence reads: CASRSTGELFF. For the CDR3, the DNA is TGTGCCAGCAGAAGCACCGGGGAGCTGTTTTTT.

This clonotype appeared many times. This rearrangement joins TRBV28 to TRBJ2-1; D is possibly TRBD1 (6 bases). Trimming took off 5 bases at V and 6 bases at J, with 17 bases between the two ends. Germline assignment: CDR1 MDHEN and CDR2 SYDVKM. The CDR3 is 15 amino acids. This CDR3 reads CASSHRNRVLNEQFF. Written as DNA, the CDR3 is TGTGCCAGCAGTCACCGAAACAGGGTCCTCAATGAGCAGTTCTTC.

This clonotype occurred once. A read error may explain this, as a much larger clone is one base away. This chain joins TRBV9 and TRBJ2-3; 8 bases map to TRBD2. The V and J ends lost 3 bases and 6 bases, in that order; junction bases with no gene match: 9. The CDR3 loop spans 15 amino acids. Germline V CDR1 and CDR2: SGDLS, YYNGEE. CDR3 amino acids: CASSASGTRCDTQYF. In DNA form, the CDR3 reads TGTGCCAGCAGCGCATCCGGGACTAGATGCGATACGCAGTATTTT.

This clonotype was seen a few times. This CDR3 reads CASSLATTSGGPPGELFF. The DNA for the CDR3 is TGCGCCAGCAGCTTGGCTACTACTAGCGGGGGGCCACCCGGGGAGCTGTTTTTT. This chain links TRBV5-1 with TRBJ2-2; 12 bases are a match to TRBD2. The germline V gene has CDR1 SGHRS and CDR2 YFSETQ. The length of the CDR3 is 18 residues. Trimming removed 0 bases from V and 6 bases from J; junction bases left unmatched: 9.

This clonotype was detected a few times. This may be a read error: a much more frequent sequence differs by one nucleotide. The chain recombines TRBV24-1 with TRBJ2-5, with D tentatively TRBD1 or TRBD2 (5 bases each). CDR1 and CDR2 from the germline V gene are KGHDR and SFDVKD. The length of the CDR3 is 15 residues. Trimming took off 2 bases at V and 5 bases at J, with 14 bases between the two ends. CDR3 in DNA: TGTGCCACCAGTGATTCTGCTATCGGGACGGAGACCCAGTACTTC. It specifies CATSDSAIGTETQYF.

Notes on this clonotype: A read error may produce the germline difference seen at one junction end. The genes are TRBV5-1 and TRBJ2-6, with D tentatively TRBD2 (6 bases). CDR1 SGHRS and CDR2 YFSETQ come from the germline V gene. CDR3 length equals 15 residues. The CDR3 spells CASRLVAPGDNVLTF. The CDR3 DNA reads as TGCGCCAGCAGATTGGTCGCGCCGGGGGACAACGTCCTGACTTTC.

The CDR3 bases are TGTGCCAGCAGTAAAACACCCCGGGAGATGGCGGGTGGCTACACCTTC. This gives the protein CASSKTPREMAGGYTF. The gene calls are TRBV7-8 and TRBJ1-2; no firm D call. The CDR3 is 16 amino acids. V lost 6 bases and J 7 bases, leaving 24 bases between the germline ends. CDR1 and CDR2 from the germline V gene are SGHVS and FQNEAQ. Using reference TRBV7-8 and TRBJ1-2 for the parts outside the CDR3, the full variable domain is GAGVSQSPRYKVAKRGQDVALRCDPISGHVSLFWYQQALGQGPEFLTYFQNEAQLDKSGLPSDRFFAERPEGSVSTLKIQRTQQEDSAVYLCASSKTPREMAGGYTFGSGTRLTVV.

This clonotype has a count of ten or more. The CDR3 region has the DNA TGCGCCAGCAGCATCGGGACAGGGAACTATGGCTACACCTTC. It encodes CASSIGTGNYGYTF. This chain connects TRBV5-1 to TRBJ1-2, with TRBD1 matching 9 bases. The CDR3 consists of 14 residues. The germline CDR1 and CDR2 sequences are SGHRS and YFSETQ. V lost 4 bases, J lost 2 bases, and 3 bases stayed unmatched.

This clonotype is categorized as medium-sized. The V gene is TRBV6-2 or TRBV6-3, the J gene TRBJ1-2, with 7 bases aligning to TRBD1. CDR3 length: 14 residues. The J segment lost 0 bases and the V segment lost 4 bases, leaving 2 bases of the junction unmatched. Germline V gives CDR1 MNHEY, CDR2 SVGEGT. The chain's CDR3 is CASSWGQPNYGYTF. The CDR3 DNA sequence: TGTGCCAGCAGTTGGGGACAGCCTAACTATGGCTACACCTTC.

This CDR3 is CAWSLGVNQPQHF. The CDR3 region has the DNA TGTGCCTGGAGTTTAGGGGTCAATCAGCCCCAGCATTTT. This chain joins TRBV30 and TRBJ1-5, with D maybe TRBD1 (5 bases). CDR3 length equals 13 residues. CDR1 and CDR2 (germline): GTSNPN, SVGIG (reference sequence). Trimming cost V 2 bases and J 3 bases, with 8 bases left between them.

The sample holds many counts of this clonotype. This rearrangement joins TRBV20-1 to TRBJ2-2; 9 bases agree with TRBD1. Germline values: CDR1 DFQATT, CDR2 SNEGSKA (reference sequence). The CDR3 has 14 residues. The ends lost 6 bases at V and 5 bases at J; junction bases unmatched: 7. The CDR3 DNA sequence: TGCAGTGCCCCTCACAGGGGGCCTACCGGGGAGCTGTTTTTT. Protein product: CSAPHRGPTGELFF.

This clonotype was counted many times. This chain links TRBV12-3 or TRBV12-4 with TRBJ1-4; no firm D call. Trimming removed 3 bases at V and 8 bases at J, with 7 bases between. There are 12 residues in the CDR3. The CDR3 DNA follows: TGTGCCAGCAGTTTGGTGGGAGAAAAACTGTTTTTT. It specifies CASSLVGEKLFF.

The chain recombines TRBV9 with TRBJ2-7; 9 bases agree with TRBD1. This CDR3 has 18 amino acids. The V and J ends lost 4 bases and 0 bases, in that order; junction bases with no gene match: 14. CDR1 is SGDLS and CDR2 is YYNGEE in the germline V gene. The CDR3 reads CASSSPSRDRGYSYEQYF. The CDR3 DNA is TGTGCCAGCAGCTCTCCCAGCAGAGACAGGGGGTACTCCTACGAGCAGTACTTC.